These 32 T cell receptor beta chains share one sample of origin, sequenced in a study of blood T cell repertoires in COVID-19. Assay: immunoSEQ multiplex PCR; the TCRdb copy retains only in-frame clones and omits some. The repertoire holds more than 300,000 clones, with under 85% as singletons. The sequenced material came from PBMCs or T cells enriched from blood (not recorded which). The receptors come from a woman between 50 and 59 years old who had recovered from COVID-19.

There are a few counts of this clone. The V and J genes are TRBV7-2 and TRBJ1-5; perhaps TRBD1 as D (5 bases). Germline loops: CDR1 SGHTA, CDR2 FQGNSA. Trimming pared 1 base from V and 15 bases from J, leaving 13 bases between. CDR3 size: 12 residues. The CDR3 DNA follows: TGTGCCAGCAGCTTAGGCGGGACCCCAAGGCATTTT. This encodes CASSLGGTPRHF.

The gene calls are TRBV7-2 and TRBJ1-1; a weak D match, TRBD1 (6 bases). Germline CDR1 is SGHTA and CDR2 is FQGNSA. V gave up 5 bases and J gave up 4 bases, with 14 bases separating them. This CDR3 is built from 14 residues. The CDR3 sequence: CASSRDIGSTEAFF. DNA of the CDR3: TGTGCCAGCAGCAGGGACATTGGTAGCACTGAAGCTTTCTTT.

The CDR3 nucleotides are TGTGCCAGCAGCCCGATAGCGGTTAGCTCCTACGAGCAGTACTTC. Protein sequence: CASSPIAVSSYEQYF. The chain employs TRBV9 and TRBJ2-7; possibly TRBD2 for D (6 bases). The CDR3 has 15 residues. Trimming removed 4 bases from V and 0 bases from J, with 14 bases in between. Germline assignment: CDR1 SGDLS and CDR2 YYNGEE.

This clone has just one count. CDR3 nucleotide sequence: TGTGCCAGTAGTGAGAGAGGGAGCTCGAACACTGAAGCTTTCTTT. Translation: CASSERGSSNTEAFF. This chain connects TRBV19 to TRBJ1-1; D is unclear. This CDR3 has 15 residues. CDR1 is LNHDA and CDR2 is SQIVND in the germline V gene (reference sequence). The V and J ends lost 5 bases and 1 base respectively, with 14 bases between them.

The chain has TRBV3-1 (or the pseudogene TRBV3-2) and TRBJ2-5; TRBD1 agrees at 12 bases. Losses at the gene ends were 3 bases for V and 1 base for J; bases not matched to a gene: 3. The CDR3 is 16 amino acids. From germline, CDR1 is LGHDT and CDR2 YNNKEL (reference sequence). The CDR3 is CASSQWDRGPQETQYF. CDR3 nucleotides: TGTGCCAGCAGCCAGTGGGACAGGGGGCCCCAAGAGACCCAGTACTTC.

The genes are TRBV11-2 and TRBJ1-1; D call uncertain. CDR1 and CDR2 from the germline V gene are SGHAT and FQNNGV. This CDR3 spans 14 amino acids. V dropped 0 bases and J dropped 4 bases, with 9 bases sitting between them. CDR3 loop: CASSLDEALTEAFF. The CDR3 DNA reads as TGTGCCAGCAGCTTAGATGAAGCCCTCACTGAAGCTTTCTTT. The whole variable domain, remainder taken from reference TRBV11-2 and TRBJ1-1, is EAGVAQSPRYKIIEKRQSVAFWCNPISGHATLYWYQQILGQGPKLLIQFQNNGVVDDSQLPKDRFSAERLKGVDSTLKIQPAKLEDSAVYLCASSLDEALTEAFFGQGTRLTVV.

This chain links TRBV6-2 or TRBV6-3 with TRBJ1-1, with a weak D call TRBD1 (5 bases). Per germline, CDR1 MNHEY and CDR2 SVGEGT. V was clipped by 4 bases and J by 4 bases, with 7 bases between them. This CDR3 has 12 amino acids. CDR3 coding DNA: TGTGCCAGCAGTTGGGGGGGCACTGAAGCTTTCTTT. Amino acid sequence: CASSWGGTEAFF.

The chain recombines TRBV5-4 with TRBJ2-2; 13 bases are shared with TRBD2. The CDR3 contains 17 residues. With V trimmed by 3 bases and J by 3 bases, 5 bases remained unmatched. CDR1 and CDR2 (germline): SGHNT, YYREEE (reference sequence). CDR3 sequence (DNA): TGTGCCAGCAGCTGGACTAGCGGGAGTATGGACACCGGGGAGCTGTTTTTT. Its translation is CASSWTSGSMDTGELFF.

This clone was recorded a few times. V and J are TRBV7-9 and TRBJ1-6, with TRBD1 as a possible D gene (5 bases). Trimming stripped 7 bases from V and 7 bases from J, with 14 bases between. The CDR3 consists of 14 residues. Germline loops: CDR1 SEHNR, CDR2 FQNEAQ (reference sequence). CDR3 sequence reads: CASTVYGGNSPLHF. DNA of the CDR3: TGTGCCAGCACCGTCTACGGGGGGAATTCACCCCTCCACTTT.

This clone has a handful of counts. The chain has TRBV7-2 and TRBJ1-1, with 7 bases lining up with TRBD1. The J segment lost 1 base and the V segment lost 5 bases, leaving 10 bases of the junction unmatched. CDR3 length: 16 amino acids. The germline V gene encodes CDR1 SGHTA and CDR2 FQGNSA. CDR3 in DNA: TGTGCCAGCAGCCCACACTACAGGGGCACGAACACTGAAGCTTTCTTT. This sequence encodes CASSPHYRGTNTEAFF. The full variable domain, completed using reference TRBV7-2 and TRBJ1-1, is GAGVSQSPSNKVTEKGKDVELRCDPISGHTALYWYRQSLGQGLEFLIYFQGNSAPDKSGLPSDRFSAERTGGSVSTLTIQRTQQEDSAVYLCASSPHYRGTNTEAFFGQGTRLTVV.

J is TRBJ1-1 and V is TRBV12-3 or TRBV12-4; 7 bases match TRBD1. The CDR3 length is 13 residues. V trimming: 5 bases; J trimming: 5 bases; junction bases outside the gene matches: 5. The CDR3 region has the DNA TGTGCCAGCAGTAAGACAGGGTGGACTGAAGCTTTCTTT. Protein product: CASSKTGWTEAFF.

This chain joins TRBV9 and TRBJ1-1; D perhaps matches TRBD1 (5 bases). The CDR3 extends over 15 amino acids. The V end lost 4 bases, the J end lost 5 bases, and 18 bases lay between the germline ends. Per germline, CDR1 SGDLS and CDR2 YYNGEE. The CDR3 DNA reads as TGTGCCAGCAGCCCGAGTGGGGGGGTAGGGACTGAAGCTTTCTTT. Protein sequence: CASSPSGGVGTEAFF.

The gene calls are TRBV7-3 and TRBJ1-1; no clear D. Trimming took off 2 bases at V and 7 bases at J, with 11 bases between the two ends. This CDR3 is built from 13 residues. The V gene's germline CDR1 is SGHTA and CDR2 FQGTGA. The DNA for the CDR3 is TGTGCCAGCAGCTTATCGGGTTCAAATGAAGCTTTCTTT. Amino acids: CASSLSGSNEAFF. The variable domain in full, completed from reference TRBV7-3 and TRBJ1-1, reads GAGVSQTPSNKVTEKGKYVELRCDPISGHTALYWYRQSLGQGPEFLIYFQGTGAADDSGLPNDRFFAVRPEGSVSTLKIQRTERGDSAVYLCASSLSGSNEAFFGQGTRLTVV.

The rearrangement joins TRBV11-3 to TRBJ2-7; 11 positions match TRBD2. From germline, CDR1 is SGHNT and CDR2 YENEEA. The V and J ends lost 1 base and 3 bases, in that order; junction bases with no gene match: 5. The CDR3 loop spans 16 amino acids. The CDR3 loop reads CASSLGLAGQNYEQYF. DNA for the CDR3: TGTGCCAGCAGCTTAGGACTAGCGGGGCAAAACTACGAGCAGTACTTC.

This rearrangement joins TRBV19 to TRBJ1-1; tentative D call: TRBD1 (5 bases). CDR3 length: 14 residues. V lost 3 bases and J 4 bases, leaving 12 bases between the germline ends. Germline CDR1 is LNHDA and CDR2 is SQIVND (reference sequence). DNA of the CDR3: TGTGCCAGTAGTATTTCGGGGGTTTCCACTGAAGCTTTCTTT. Translated: CASSISGVSTEAFF.

The chain uses TRBV11-1 and TRBJ2-7, with 7 bases aligning to TRBD2. The CDR3 spans 15 residues. Germline CDR1 is SGHAT and CDR2 is FQDESV (reference sequence). Trimming at V came to 3 bases and at J to 3 bases, leaving 8 bases not matched to a gene. The CDR3 DNA sequence: TGTGCCAGCAGCTTTAGTAGGGACTACCTCTACGAGCAGTACTTC. Amino acids: CASSFSRDYLYEQYF.

The chain carries TRBV7-2 and TRBJ2-3, with TRBD2 matching 11 bases. Germline values: CDR1 SGHTA, CDR2 FQGNSA. This CDR3 comprises 18 residues. V dropped 5 bases and J dropped 5; count of bases not matched to a gene: 15. The CDR3 DNA reads TGTGCCAGCAGCCTCCATAGCCCTAGCGGGGGGATGTTAGATACGCAGTATTTT. Translation: CASSLHSPSGGMLDTQYF. The whole variable domain, remainder taken from reference TRBV7-2 and TRBJ2-3, is GAGVSQSPSNKVTEKGKDVELRCDPISGHTALYWYRQSLGQGLEFLIYFQGNSAPDKSGLPSDRFSAERTGGSVSTLTIQRTQQEDSAVYLCASSLHSPSGGMLDTQYFGPGTRLTVL.

CDR3 DNA sequence: TGTGCCAGCAGCGTATCTGCGGAAAGCTCCTACAATGAGCAGTTCTTC. It encodes CASSVSAESSYNEQFF. The chain couples TRBV9 to TRBJ2-1; no clear D gene. Germline V gene data show CDR1 as SGDLS and CDR2 as YYNGEE. The V end lost 1 base, the J end lost 0 bases, and 11 bases lay between the germline ends. There are 16 residues in the CDR3. Variable domain in full (rest from reference TRBV9 and TRBJ2-1): DSGVTQTPKHLITATGQRVTLRCSPRSGDLSVYWYQQSLDQGLQFLIQYYNGEERAKGNILERFSAQQFPDLHSELNLSSLELGDSALYFCASSVSAESSYNEQFFGPGTRLTVL.

This clone was counted only a few times. This rearrangement joins TRBV11-2 to TRBJ2-7, with D unclear. Germline CDR1 is SGHAT and CDR2 is FQNNGV. Deletions cut 5 bases from V and 1 base from J, with 3 bases between. The CDR3 extends over 11 amino acids. Here the CDR3 DNA reads TGTGCCAGCAGCGTATCCTACGAGCAGTACTTC. This gives the protein CASSVSYEQYF.

The chain combines TRBV3-1 (or the pseudogene TRBV3-2) with TRBJ2-7, with D possibly matching TRBD2 (7 bases). V lost 4 bases and J lost 2, with 18 bases in between. Per germline, CDR1 LGHDT and CDR2 YNNKEL (reference sequence). The CDR3 runs 16 residues. The CDR3 region has the DNA TGTGCCAGCAGCCCACAACCGAGCGGGGACACCTACGAGCAGTACTTC. Residues: CASSPQPSGDTYEQYF.

This clone was observed many times. This sequence joins TRBV27 and TRBJ1-1; no reliable D call. The CDR3 covers 13 residues. V lost 5 bases, J lost 8 bases, and 15 bases lay in between. Germline-derived CDR1 and CDR2 are MNHEY and SMNVEV (reference sequence). The CDR3: CASSKGVGWEAFF. The CDR3, as DNA: TGTGCCAGCAGTAAAGGCGTCGGGTGGGAAGCTTTCTTT.

The chain recombines TRBV12-5 with TRBJ1-2; D remains unclear. CDR3 size: 15 residues. V lost 3 bases and J 1 base, leaving 12 bases between the germline ends. In germline, CDR1 is LGHNT, CDR2 FRNRAP. This CDR3 is CASGFSGNGNYGYTF. The CDR3 DNA is TGTGCTAGTGGTTTTTCCGGGAACGGTAACTATGGCTACACCTTC.

The chain joins TRBV12-3 or TRBV12-4 to TRBJ1-1, with 8 positions matching TRBD1. Trimming took 4 bases from V and 7 from J; bases not matched to a gene: 2. The CDR3 is made up of 12 amino acids. As DNA, the CDR3 is TGTGCCAGCAGTTGGACAGGGTATGAAGCTTTCTTT. This sequence encodes CASSWTGYEAFF.

The V gene is TRBV5-8, the J gene TRBJ2-2, with 10 bases that match TRBD1. The CDR3 spans 15 residues. In germline, CDR1 is SGHTS, CDR2 YDEGEE. V dropped 2 bases and J dropped 7; count of bases not matched to a gene: 5. The CDR3 reads CASSFLGQGSGELFF. As DNA, the CDR3 is TGTGCCAGCAGCTTTCTGGGACAGGGGAGCGGGGAGCTGTTTTTT.

The chain employs TRBV19 and TRBJ2-1; 10 bases align to TRBD2. The CDR3 is 18 residues long. J was trimmed by 2 bases and V by 5 bases; bases with no gene match: 12. The germline V gene has CDR1 LNHDA and CDR2 SQIVND (reference sequence). Here the CDR3 DNA reads TGTGCCAGTAGTCGACCTCTAGCGGGAGTTTTTGCCTACAATGAGCAGTTCTTC. Translated: CASSRPLAGVFAYNEQFF. The whole variable domain, remainder taken from reference TRBV19 and TRBJ2-1, is DGGITQSPKYLFRKEGQNVTLSCEQNLNHDAMYWYRQDPGQGLRLIYYSQIVNDFQKGDIAEGYSVSREKKESFPLTVTSAQKNPTAFYLCASSRPLAGVFAYNEQFFGPGTRLTVL.

A few counts support this clone. The rearrangement joins TRBV7-9 to TRBJ1-5; 9 bases are shared with TRBD1. The germline gives CDR1 SEHNR, CDR2 FQNEAQ (reference sequence). V lost 5 bases, J lost 7 bases, and 12 bases stayed unmatched. This CDR3 has 16 amino acids. The CDR3 loop is CASSPHRTGEGQPQHF. Here the CDR3 DNA reads TGTGCCAGCAGCCCACACCGGACAGGGGAGGGGCAGCCCCAGCATTTT. Based on the CDR3 plus reference TRBV7-9 and TRBJ1-5, the full variable domain is DTGVSQNPRHKITKRGQNVTFRCDPISEHNRLYWYRQTLGQGPEFLTYFQNEAQLEKSRLLSDRFSAERPKGSFSTLEIQRTEQGDSAMYLCASSPHRTGEGQPQHFGDGTRLSIL.

The CDR3 DNA follows: TGTGCCAGCAGCGTAACCCCTTGGGGGACTAGCGGGGCGGAGACCCAGTACTTC. Protein sequence: CASSVTPWGTSGAETQYF. This chain uses TRBV9 with TRBJ2-5, with 13 bases lining up with TRBD2. Germline CDR1 and CDR2: SGDLS and YYNGEE. The CDR3 is 18 amino acids. V shed 1 base and J 5 bases; nucleotides not matched to a gene: 11.

CDR3 region: CASSPTRDRGLNTEAFF. The CDR3 bases are TGCGCCAGCAGCCCGACCCGGGACAGGGGGCTGAACACTGAAGCTTTCTTT. The rearrangement uses TRBV4-1 and TRBJ1-1; 12 bases match TRBD1. CDR3 length equals 17 residues. Germline CDR1 and CDR2: MGHRA and YSYEKL. Trimming cost V 4 bases and J 0 bases; bases outside gene matches: 6.

The chain is built from TRBV7-3 and TRBJ1-1; D gene ambiguous. Germline CDR1 reads SGHTA; CDR2 reads FQGTGA. The V gene lost 1 base and the J gene lost 2 bases, with 11 bases spanning the gap. The CDR3 sequence is 15 residues long. DNA for the CDR3: TGTGCCAGCAGCTTAATGGCAGGACTCAACACTGAAGCTTTCTTT. As protein: CASSLMAGLNTEAFF.

In this sample, this clone turned up a few times. V is TRBV19 and J is TRBJ1-2; D uncertain. Germline-derived CDR1 and CDR2 are LNHDA and SQIVND (reference sequence). Trimming left V 5 bases short and J 4 bases short, with 14 bases between. This CDR3 spans 14 amino acids. The CDR3 spells CASSPGLLTYGYTF. The CDR3 DNA is TGTGCCAGTAGTCCCGGACTGCTGACCTATGGCTACACCTTC.

This clone was detected only once. This rearrangement joins TRBV5-1 to TRBJ2-3, with 11 bases aligning to TRBD2. CDR3 length: 15 residues. V dropped 0 bases and J dropped 7; count of bases not matched to a gene: 4. Germline CDR1 and CDR2: SGHRS and YFSETQ. CDR3 DNA sequence: TGCGCCAGCAGCTTGGATGGGACTAGCGGAAATACGCAGTATTTT. Its protein is CASSLDGTSGNTQYF.

The V call is TRBV6-6, the J call TRBJ2-1; D possibly corresponds to TRBD2 (6 bases). The CDR3 sequence is 15 residues long. Germline loops: CDR1 MNHNY, CDR2 SVGAGI (reference sequence). Trimming took 3 bases from V and 7 from J, leaving 16 bases between them. CDR3 residues: CASSYGGNTGNEQFF. The CDR3 DNA reads TGTGCCAGCAGTTATGGGGGGAATACGGGTAATGAGCAGTTCTTC.